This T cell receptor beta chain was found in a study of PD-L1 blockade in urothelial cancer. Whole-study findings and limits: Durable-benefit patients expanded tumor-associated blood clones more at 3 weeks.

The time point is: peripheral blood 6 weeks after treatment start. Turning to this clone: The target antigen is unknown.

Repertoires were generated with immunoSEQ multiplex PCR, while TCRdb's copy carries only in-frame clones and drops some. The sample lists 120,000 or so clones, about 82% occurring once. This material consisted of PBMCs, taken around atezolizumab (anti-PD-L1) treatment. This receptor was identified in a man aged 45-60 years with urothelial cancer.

Here the CDR3 DNA reads TGTGCCAGCAGGCTGCCGACAGGGGGGGGCACTGAAGCTTTCTTT. Residues: CASRLPTGGGTEAFF. V gene TRBV27 combines with J gene TRBJ1-1, with 9 bases identical to TRBD1. The CDR3 length is 15 residues. Trimming cost V 6 bases and J 4 bases; bases outside gene matches: 9. From germline, CDR1 is MNHEY and CDR2 SMNVEV (reference sequence).